This T cell receptor (beta chain) originates from a study of OX40 agonist ivuxolimab in advanced cancers. CDR3 length: 13 amino acids. The germline V gene encodes CDR1 MNHNS and CDR2 SASEGT. The ends were cut back, 3 bases at V and 6 bases at J, with 12 bases in the middle. Sequenced by immunoSEQ multiplex PCR; TCRdb stores in-frame clones only, minus some. This sample has some 86,000 clones; 75% to 95% occur once, and the top ten carry approximately 7%. Excluded were patients having autoimmune disease history or systemic immunosuppression. Samples of blood were obtained at baseline, on cycle 4 day 1, and on cycle 7 day 1.

The chain uses TRBV6-1 and TRBJ2-7, with D possibly being TRBD2 (6 bases). The TCR sequence derives from an adult with an advanced solid tumor such as melanoma, head and neck, liver or kidney cancer. The sequences come from CD4+ or CD8+ T cells sorted from blood, collected in a trial of the OX40 agonist ivuxolimab. The CDR3 DNA reads as TGTGCCAGCAGTGATGATCGGAGGGCCGAGCAGTACTTC. This encodes CASSDDRRAEQYF.